The 4 T cell receptor beta chains presented below share a single source sample, sequenced in a study of cytotoxic CD8 clonotypes in ibrutinib-treated CLL. Method: immunoSEQ multiplex PCR; TCRdb's copy keeps in-frame clones and lacks some. The table has more than 300,000 clones, roughly 80% seen once; the top ten hold 6.5% to 8%. Source: PBMCs, taken before ibrutinib treatment. Every receptor here comes from a human donor with chronic lymphocytic leukemia.

The rearrangement joins TRBV29-1 to TRBJ2-3, with D hard to call. Per germline, CDR1 SQVTM and CDR2 ANQGSEA. The CDR3 consists of 15 residues. The V and J ends lost 1 base and 3 bases respectively, with 14 bases between them. The CDR3 coding sequence is TGCAGCGTTGAAGTAAGGACGGCCTCGACAGATACGCAGTATTTT. This encodes CSVEVRTASTDTQYF.

V gene TRBV19 combines with J gene TRBJ2-3; TRBD2 matches 9 bases. The V gene's germline CDR1 is LNHDA and CDR2 SQIVND (reference sequence). Germline trimming cut 6 bases from V and 4 bases from J; bases unmatched to any gene: 5. The CDR3 is 14 residues long. CDR3 region: CASSGLASSDTQYF. CDR3 sequence (DNA): TGTGCCAGTAGCGGACTAGCGAGTTCAGATACGCAGTATTTT.

This clone was picked up a small number of times. The chain is built from TRBV2 and TRBJ2-7, with a possible D match to TRBD1 (5 bases). The CDR3 sequence is 10 residues long. The germline V gene encodes CDR1 SNHLY and CDR2 FYNNEI. V lost 8 bases to trimming and J lost 7 bases, with 9 bases between them. CDR3 sequence (DNA): TGTGCCAGCGGCAGGGTGGAGCAGTACTTC. Its protein product is CASGRVEQYF.

The rearrangement links TRBV27 to TRBJ2-7, with 13 bases that match TRBD2. Per the germline V gene, CDR1 is MNHEY and CDR2 is SMNVEV (reference sequence). The CDR3 has 17 amino acids. The trim removed 1 base at V and 2 bases at J, leaving 5 bases unmatched. CDR3 amino acids: CASSLFGLAGEAYEQYF. The CDR3 nucleotides read TGTGCCAGCAGTTTATTTGGACTAGCGGGAGAGGCCTACGAGCAGTACTTC.